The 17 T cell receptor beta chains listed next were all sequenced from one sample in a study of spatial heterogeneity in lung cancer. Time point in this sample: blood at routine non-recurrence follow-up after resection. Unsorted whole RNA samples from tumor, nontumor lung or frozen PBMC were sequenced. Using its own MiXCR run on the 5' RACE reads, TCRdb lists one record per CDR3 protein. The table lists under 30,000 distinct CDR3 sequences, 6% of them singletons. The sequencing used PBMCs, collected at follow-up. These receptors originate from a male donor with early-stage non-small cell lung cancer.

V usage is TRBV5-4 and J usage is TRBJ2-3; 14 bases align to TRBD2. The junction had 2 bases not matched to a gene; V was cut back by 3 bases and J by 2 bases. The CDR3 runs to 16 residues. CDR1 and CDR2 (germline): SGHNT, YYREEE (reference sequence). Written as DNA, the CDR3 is TGTGCCAGCAGCTCGGGACTAGCGGGAGTCACAGATACGCAGTATTTT. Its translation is CASSSGLAGVTDTQYF. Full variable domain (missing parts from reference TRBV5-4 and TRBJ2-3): ETGVTQSPTHLIKTRGQQVTLRCSSQSGHNTVSWYQQALGQGPQFIFQYYREEENGRGNFPPRFSGLQFPNYSSELNVNALELDDSALYLCASSSGLAGVTDTQYFGPGTRLTVL.

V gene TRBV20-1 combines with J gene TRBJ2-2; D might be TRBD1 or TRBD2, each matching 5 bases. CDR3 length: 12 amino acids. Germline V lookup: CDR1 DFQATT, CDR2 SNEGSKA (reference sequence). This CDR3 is CRRGVNTGELFF. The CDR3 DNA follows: TGCAGGCGAGGGGTGAACACCGGGGAGCTGTTTTTT.

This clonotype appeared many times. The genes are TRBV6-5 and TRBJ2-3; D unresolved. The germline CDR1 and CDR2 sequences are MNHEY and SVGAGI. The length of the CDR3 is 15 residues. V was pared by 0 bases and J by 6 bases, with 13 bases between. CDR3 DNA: TGTGCCAGCAGTTACTCGACTTGGAAAGCGGATACGCAGTATTTT. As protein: CASSYSTWKADTQYF.

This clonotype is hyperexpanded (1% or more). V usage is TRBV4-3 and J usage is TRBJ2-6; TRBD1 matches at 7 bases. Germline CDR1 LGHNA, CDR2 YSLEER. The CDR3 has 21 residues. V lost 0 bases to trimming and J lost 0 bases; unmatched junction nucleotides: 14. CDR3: CASSQDQGRDSLFSGANVLTF. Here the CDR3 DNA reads TGCGCCAGCAGCCAAGATCAGGGAAGGGACAGCTTGTTCTCTGGGGCCAACGTCCTGACTTTC.

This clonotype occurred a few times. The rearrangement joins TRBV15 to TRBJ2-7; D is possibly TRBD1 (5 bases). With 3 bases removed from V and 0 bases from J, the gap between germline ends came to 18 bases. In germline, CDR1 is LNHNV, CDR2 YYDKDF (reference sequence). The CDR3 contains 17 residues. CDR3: CATSSFTRTHYSYEQYV. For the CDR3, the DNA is TGTGCCACCAGCAGCTTTACCCGGACACACTACTCCTACGAGCAGTACGTC.

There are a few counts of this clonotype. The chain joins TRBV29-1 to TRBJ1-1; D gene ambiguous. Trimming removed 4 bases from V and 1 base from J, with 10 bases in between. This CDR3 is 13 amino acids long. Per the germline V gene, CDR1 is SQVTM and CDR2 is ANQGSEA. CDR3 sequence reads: CSVVETPNTEAFF. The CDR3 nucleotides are TGCAGCGTTGTCGAGACACCGAACACTGAAGCTTTCTTT.

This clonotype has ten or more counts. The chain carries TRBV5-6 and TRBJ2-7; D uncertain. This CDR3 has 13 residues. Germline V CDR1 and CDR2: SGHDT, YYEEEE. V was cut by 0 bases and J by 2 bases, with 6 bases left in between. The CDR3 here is CASSLVATYEQYV. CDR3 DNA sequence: TGTGCCAGCAGCTTGGTAGCAACCTACGAGCAGTACGTC.

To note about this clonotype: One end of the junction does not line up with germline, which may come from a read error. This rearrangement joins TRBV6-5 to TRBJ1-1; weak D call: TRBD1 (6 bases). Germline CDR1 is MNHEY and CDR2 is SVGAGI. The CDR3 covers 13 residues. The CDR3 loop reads CASSLRGDTEAFF. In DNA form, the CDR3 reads TGTGCAAGCAGTTTGAGGGGGGACACTGAAGCTTTCTTT.

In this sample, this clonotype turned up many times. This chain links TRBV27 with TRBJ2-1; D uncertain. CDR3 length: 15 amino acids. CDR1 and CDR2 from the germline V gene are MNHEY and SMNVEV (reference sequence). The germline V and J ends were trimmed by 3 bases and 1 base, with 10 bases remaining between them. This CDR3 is CASSLRTLSYNEQFF. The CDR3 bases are TGTGCCAGCAGTTTGAGGACCCTATCCTACAATGAGCAGTTCTTC.

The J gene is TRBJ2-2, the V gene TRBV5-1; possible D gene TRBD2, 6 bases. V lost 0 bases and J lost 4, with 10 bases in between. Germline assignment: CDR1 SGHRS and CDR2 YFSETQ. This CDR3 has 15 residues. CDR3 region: CASSLAGLITGELFF. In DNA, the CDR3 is TGCGCCAGCAGCTTGGCCGGACTAATCACCGGGGAGCTGTTTTTT.

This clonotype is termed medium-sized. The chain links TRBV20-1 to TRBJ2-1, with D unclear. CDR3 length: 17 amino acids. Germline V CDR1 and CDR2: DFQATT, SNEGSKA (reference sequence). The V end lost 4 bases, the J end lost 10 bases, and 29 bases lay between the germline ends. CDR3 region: CSAIYPPQSTTKIEQFF. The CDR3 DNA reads TGCAGTGCTATATATCCCCCCCAATCAACGACCAAAATAGAGCAGTTCTTC.

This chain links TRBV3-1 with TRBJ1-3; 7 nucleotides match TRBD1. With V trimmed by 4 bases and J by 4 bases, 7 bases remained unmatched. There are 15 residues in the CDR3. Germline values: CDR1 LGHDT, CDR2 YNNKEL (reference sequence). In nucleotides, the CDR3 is TGTGCCAGCAGCCCCCGGGACAGACGGGGAAACACCATATATTTT. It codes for CASSPRDRRGNTIYF.

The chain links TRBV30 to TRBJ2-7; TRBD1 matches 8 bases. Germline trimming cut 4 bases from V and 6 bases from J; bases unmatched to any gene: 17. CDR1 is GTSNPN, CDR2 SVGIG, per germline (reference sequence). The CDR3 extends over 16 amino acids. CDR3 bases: TGTGCCTGGATGGACAGGGCTCATTGCCACCCCCTCGAGCAGTACGTC. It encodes CAWMDRAHCHPLEQYV.

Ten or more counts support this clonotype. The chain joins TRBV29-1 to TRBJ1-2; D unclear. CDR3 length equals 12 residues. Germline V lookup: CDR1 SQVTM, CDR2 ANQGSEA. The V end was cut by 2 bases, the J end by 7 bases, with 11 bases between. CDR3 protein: CSVETHGGGYTF. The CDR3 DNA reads TGCAGCGTTGAAACACATGGCGGTGGCTACACCTTC. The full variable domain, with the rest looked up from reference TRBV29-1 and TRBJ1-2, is SAVISQKPSRDICQRGTSLTIQCQVDSQVTMMFWYRQQPGQSLTLIATANQGSEATYESGFVIDKFPISRPNLTFSTLTVSNMSPEDSSIYLCSVETHGGGYTFGSGTRLTVV.

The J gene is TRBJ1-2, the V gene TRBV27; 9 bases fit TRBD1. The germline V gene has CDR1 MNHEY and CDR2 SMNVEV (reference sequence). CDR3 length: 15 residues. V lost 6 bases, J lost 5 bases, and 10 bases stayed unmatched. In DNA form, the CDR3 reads TGTGCCAGCAGACCTCAGGGACAGGGCTATTATGGCTACACCTTC. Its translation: CASRPQGQGYYGYTF.

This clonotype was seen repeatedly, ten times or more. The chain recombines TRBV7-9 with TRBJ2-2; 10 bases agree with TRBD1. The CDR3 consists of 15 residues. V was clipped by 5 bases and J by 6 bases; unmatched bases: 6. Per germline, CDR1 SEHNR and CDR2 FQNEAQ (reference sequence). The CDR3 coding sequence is TGTGCCAGCAGCGAGGGACAGGGGTACCCCGGGGAGCTGTTTTTT. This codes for CASSEGQGYPGELFF.

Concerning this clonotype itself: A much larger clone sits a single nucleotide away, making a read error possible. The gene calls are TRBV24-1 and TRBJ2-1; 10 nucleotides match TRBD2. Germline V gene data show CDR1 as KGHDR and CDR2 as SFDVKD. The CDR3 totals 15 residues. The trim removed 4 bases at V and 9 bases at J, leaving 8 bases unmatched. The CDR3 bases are TGTGCCACCAGTGACTCGACTAGCGGGTGTTCTGAGCAGTTCTTC. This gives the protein CATSDSTSGCSEQFF.